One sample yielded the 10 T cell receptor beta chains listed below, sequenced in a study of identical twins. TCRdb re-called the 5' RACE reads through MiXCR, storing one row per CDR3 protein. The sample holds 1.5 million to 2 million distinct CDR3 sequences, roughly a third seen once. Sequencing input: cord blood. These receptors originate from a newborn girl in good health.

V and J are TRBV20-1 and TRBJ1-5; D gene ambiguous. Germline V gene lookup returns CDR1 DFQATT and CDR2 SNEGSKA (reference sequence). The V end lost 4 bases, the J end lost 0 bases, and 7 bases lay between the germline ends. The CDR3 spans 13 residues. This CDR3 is CSAMTDSNQPQHF. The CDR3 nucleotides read TGCAGTGCTATGACGGATAGCAATCAGCCCCAGCATTTT.

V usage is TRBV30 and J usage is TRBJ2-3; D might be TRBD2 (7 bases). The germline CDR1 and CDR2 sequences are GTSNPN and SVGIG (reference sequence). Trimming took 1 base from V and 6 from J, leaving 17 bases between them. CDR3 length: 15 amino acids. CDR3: CAWSDKGGGLDTQYF. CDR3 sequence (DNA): TGTGCCTGGAGTGACAAAGGGGGGGGTTTGGATACGCAGTATTTT.

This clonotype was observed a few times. The CDR3 region has the DNA TGTGCCAGCAGACAGGACAGGGTCGAACCTGCAAGCACAGCTTTCTTT. Translated, it gives CASRQDRVEPASTAFF. The chain has TRBV7-2 and TRBJ1-1; the match to TRBD1 covers 8 bases. Trimming took 6 bases from V and 10 from J; bases not matched to a gene: 19. The CDR3 loop spans 16 amino acids. Germline CDR1 SGHTA, CDR2 FQGNSA. Based on the CDR3 plus reference TRBV7-2 and TRBJ1-1, the full variable domain is GAGVSQSPSNKVTEKGKDVELRCDPISGHTALYWYRQSLGQGLEFLIYFQGNSAPDKSGLPSDRFSAERTGGSVSTLTIQRTQQEDSAVYLCASRQDRVEPASTAFFGQGTRLTVV.

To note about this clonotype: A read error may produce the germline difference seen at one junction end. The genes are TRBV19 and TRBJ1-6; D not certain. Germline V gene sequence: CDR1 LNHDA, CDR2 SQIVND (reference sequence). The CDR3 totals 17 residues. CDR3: CASSPLREIPYNSPLHF. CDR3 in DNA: TGCGCCAGTAGTCCCCTCCGGGAGATTCCGTATAATTCACCCCTCCACTTT. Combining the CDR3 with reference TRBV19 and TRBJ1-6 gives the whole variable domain DGGITQSPKYLFRKEGQNVTLSCEQNLNHDAMYWYRQDPGQGLRLIYYSQIVNDFQKGDIAEGYSVSREKKESFPLTVTSAQKNPTAFYLCASSPLREIPYNSPLHFGNGTRLTVT.

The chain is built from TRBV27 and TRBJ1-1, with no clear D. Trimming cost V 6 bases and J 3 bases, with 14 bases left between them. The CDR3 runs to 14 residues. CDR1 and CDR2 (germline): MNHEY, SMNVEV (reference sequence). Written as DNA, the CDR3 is TGTGCCAGCAGGCCACAGCCGAGGCACACTGAAGCTTTCTTT. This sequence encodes CASRPQPRHTEAFF.

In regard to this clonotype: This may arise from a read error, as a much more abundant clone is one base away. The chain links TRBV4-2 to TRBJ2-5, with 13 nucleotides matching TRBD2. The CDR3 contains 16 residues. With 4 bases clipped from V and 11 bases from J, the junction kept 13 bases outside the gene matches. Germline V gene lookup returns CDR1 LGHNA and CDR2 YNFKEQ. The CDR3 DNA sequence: TGTGCCAGCAGCCGACGACTAGCGGGAGGCTACAATGAGCAGTACTTC. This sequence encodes CASSRRLAGGYNEQYF.

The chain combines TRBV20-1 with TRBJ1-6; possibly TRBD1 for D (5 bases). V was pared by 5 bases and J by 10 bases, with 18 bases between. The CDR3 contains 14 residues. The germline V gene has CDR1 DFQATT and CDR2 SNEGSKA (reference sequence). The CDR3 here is CSALDRGGGSPLHF. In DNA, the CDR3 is TGCAGTGCTCTAGACAGAGGCGGAGGCTCACCCCTCCACTTT.

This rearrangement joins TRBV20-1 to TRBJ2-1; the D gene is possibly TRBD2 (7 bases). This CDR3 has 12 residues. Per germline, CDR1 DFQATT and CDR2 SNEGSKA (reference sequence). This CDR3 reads CSWGGPYNEQFF. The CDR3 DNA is TGCAGCTGGGGGGGCCCCTACAATGAGCAGTTCTTC.

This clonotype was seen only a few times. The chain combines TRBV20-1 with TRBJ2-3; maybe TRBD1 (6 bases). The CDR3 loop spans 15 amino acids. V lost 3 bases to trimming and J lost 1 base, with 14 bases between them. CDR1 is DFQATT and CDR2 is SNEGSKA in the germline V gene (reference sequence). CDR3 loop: CSASRDKRRTDTQYF. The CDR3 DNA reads TGCAGTGCTAGTCGGGACAAGCGCCGCACAGATACGCAGTATTTT.

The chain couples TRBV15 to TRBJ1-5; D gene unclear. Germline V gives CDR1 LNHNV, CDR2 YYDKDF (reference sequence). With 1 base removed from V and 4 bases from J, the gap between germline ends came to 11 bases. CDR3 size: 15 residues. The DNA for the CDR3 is TGTGCCACCAGCAGAGCCAGACACGAAAATCAGCCCCAGCATTTT. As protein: CATSRARHENQPQHF.